A selection of T cell receptor beta chains follows, all from one sample in a study of blood T cell repertoires in COVID-19. Sequencing was performed with immunoSEQ multiplex PCR; in TCRdb, only in-frame clones are kept and a portion is missing. This table has 90,000 or so clones, about 86% appearing once. Sequenced sample: peripheral blood. All receptors come from a man older than 75 with active or convalescent COVID-19. Each CDR3 is given with its conserved first and last residue. D genes are given only for firm matches. Some rows mark clone size as missing; the rest say once, few, many or name a class of expanded clone.

DNA: TGTGCCAGCACCCAACCGGGACCCAGGGGGGAGCAGTACTTC; CDR3: CASTQPGPRGEQYF; V: TRBV28; J: TRBJ2-7; size: .; D: TRBD1
DNA: TGTGCCAGCAGTACCAGATGGCGGGGTAGCTCCTACGAGCAGTACTTC; CDR3: CASSTRWRGSSYEQYF; V: TRBV28; J: TRBJ2-7; size: .; D: .
DNA: TGTGCCAGTAGTGCGGACAACGGAAACACCATATATTTT; CDR3: CASSADNGNTIYF; V: TRBV19; J: TRBJ1-3; size: .; D: .
DNA: TGTGCCAGCAGTGAATTACCCAACTCGGGAAACACCATATATTTT; CDR3: CASSELPNSGNTIYF; V: TRBV6-1; J: TRBJ1-3; size: once; D: .
DNA: TGTGCCAGCAGCTCGACAGAAAACTATGGCTACACCTTC; CDR3: CASSSTENYGYTF; V: TRBV5-4; J: TRBJ1-2; size: .; D: .
DNA: TGCGCCAGCAGCTTGGGGGACAGTTTCTCTGGGGCCAACGTCCTGACTTTC; CDR3: CASSLGDSFSGANVLTF; V: TRBV5-1; J: TRBJ2-6; size: .; D: TRBD1
DNA: TGTGCCAGCAGTTCAATACAGGGAGTAGACTATGGCTACACCTTC; CDR3: CASSSIQGVDYGYTF; V: TRBV28; J: TRBJ1-2; size: .; D: .
DNA: TGCGCCAGCAGCTTGGCTGTCGGAGGCCGGGAAGGCTACACCTTC; CDR3: CASSLAVGGREGYTF; V: TRBV5-1; J: TRBJ1-2; size: .; D: .
DNA: TGTGCCAGTAGTATCAGGCAGAATTATCAGCCCCAGCATTTT; CDR3: CASSIRQNYQPQHF; V: TRBV19; J: TRBJ1-5; size: .; D: .
DNA: TGTGCCAGCAGCAGAGCGGGAGGGCCCTACAATGAGCAGTTCTTC; CDR3: CASSRAGGPYNEQFF; V: TRBV6-4; J: TRBJ2-1; size: .; D: TRBD2
DNA: TGTGCCAGCACCGGGGGGGGGAGAGAGACCCAGTACTTC; CDR3: CASTGGGRETQYF; V: TRBV28; J: TRBJ2-5; size: once; D: TRBD2
DNA: TGCGCCAGCAGCCCAAAGGACAACCCCAACACCGGGGAGCTGTTTTTT; CDR3: CASSPKDNPNTGELFF; V: TRBV5-1; J: TRBJ2-2; size: .; D: .
DNA: TGTGCTAGTGGTTTGGCCGGGGGGATCTCTGGAAACACCATATATTTT; CDR3: CASGLAGGISGNTIYF; V: TRBV12-5; J: TRBJ1-3; size: .; D: .
DNA: TGTGCCAGCAGCTTGGGGAACAGAGACTCTGGAAACACCATATATTTT; CDR3: CASSLGNRDSGNTIYF; V: TRBV5-4; J: TRBJ1-3; size: .; D: .
DNA: TGCGCCAGCAGCCAGACTAGCGGGACTTACAATGAGCAGTTCTTC; CDR3: CASSQTSGTYNEQFF; V: TRBV5-1; J: TRBJ2-1; size: once; D: TRBD2
DNA: TGTGCCACCAGTGATTTTACAGGCAGCTCCTACAATGAGCAGTTCTTC; CDR3: CATSDFTGSSYNEQFF; V: TRBV24-1; J: TRBJ2-1; size: .; D: .
DNA: TGTGCCTGGGCGAGGCGGGCCAAAAACATTCAGTACTTC; CDR3: CAWARRAKNIQYF; V: TRBV30; J: TRBJ2-4; size: .; D: .
DNA: TGTGCCAGCAGTCCCAGACAGTTCAATCAGCCCCAGCATTTT; CDR3: CASSPRQFNQPQHF; V: TRBV28; J: TRBJ1-5; size: .; D: .
DNA: TGTGCCAGCAGCCCCCTCGGGACAGGGAAAAACATTCAGTACTTC; CDR3: CASSPLGTGKNIQYF; V: TRBV28; J: TRBJ2-4; size: .; D: TRBD1
DNA: TGTGCCAGCAGCCCCGCGACAGGGAGTAACTATGGCTACACCTTC; CDR3: CASSPATGSNYGYTF; V: TRBV28; J: TRBJ1-2; size: .; D: TRBD1
DNA: TGCGCCAGCAGCCAAGAAGAGTACAATGAGCAGTTCTTC; CDR3: CASSQEEYNEQFF; V: TRBV4-3; J: TRBJ2-1; size: once; D: .
DNA: TGCGCCAGCAGCGACCCTAGCGGGGACGGGACAGATACGCAGTATTTT; CDR3: CASSDPSGDGTDTQYF; V: TRBV5-1; J: TRBJ2-3; size: .; D: TRBD2
DNA: TGCGCCAGCCGGACTAGCGGGAGGAACTACAATGAGCAGTTCTTC; CDR3: CASRTSGRNYNEQFF; V: TRBV5-1; J: TRBJ2-1; size: .; D: TRBD2
DNA: TGTGCCAGCAGTTTGCGACAGCCCTACGAGCAGTACTTC; CDR3: CASSLRQPYEQYF; V: TRBV28; J: TRBJ2-7; size: .; D: .
DNA: TGTGCCAGCAGCTTAGGGCTTGTCACCTACGAGCAGTACTTC; CDR3: CASSLGLVTYEQYF; V: TRBV11-2; J: TRBJ2-7; size: .; D: .
DNA: TGTGCCAGCAGATCAGGGGGCGACTATGGCTACACCTTC; CDR3: CASRSGGDYGYTF; V: TRBV12-3/TRBV12-4; J: TRBJ1-2; size: .; D: TRBD1
DNA: TGCGCCAGCAGCTTTGATTCTGCCTTTCGACAGGCCTACCAAGAGACCCAGTACTTC; CDR3: CASSFDSAFRQAYQETQYF; V: TRBV5-1; J: TRBJ2-5; size: .; D: .
DNA: TGTGCCAGCAGTGGGGACAGGGTCACTGAAGCTTTCTTT; CDR3: CASSGDRVTEAFF; V: TRBV2; J: TRBJ1-1; size: .; D: TRBD1
DNA: TGCGCCAGCAGCTTGGACAGGACAGATACGCAGTATTTT; CDR3: CASSLDRTDTQYF; V: TRBV5-1; J: TRBJ2-3; size: .; D: .
DNA: TGTGCCAGTGCCGACAGGGGGCCCTTCGGTCAGCCCCAGCATTTT; CDR3: CASADRGPFGQPQHF; V: TRBV19; J: TRBJ1-5; size: .; D: TRBD1
DNA: TGTGCCAGCAGCAATCCTCCGGGGAGTGAAGCTTTCTTT; CDR3: CASSNPPGSEAFF; V: TRBV12-3/TRBV12-4; J: TRBJ1-1; size: .; D: .
DNA: TGTGCCAGCAGCCGGGACAGGAGAATATTCATGAACACTGAAGCTTTCTTT; CDR3: CASSRDRRIFMNTEAFF; V: TRBV5-6; J: TRBJ1-1; size: once; D: TRBD1
DNA: TGTGCCAGCAGGGATATCGACAGGGCGCGGGGCTACACCTTC; CDR3: CASRDIDRARGYTF; V: TRBV2; J: TRBJ1-2; size: many; D: TRBD1